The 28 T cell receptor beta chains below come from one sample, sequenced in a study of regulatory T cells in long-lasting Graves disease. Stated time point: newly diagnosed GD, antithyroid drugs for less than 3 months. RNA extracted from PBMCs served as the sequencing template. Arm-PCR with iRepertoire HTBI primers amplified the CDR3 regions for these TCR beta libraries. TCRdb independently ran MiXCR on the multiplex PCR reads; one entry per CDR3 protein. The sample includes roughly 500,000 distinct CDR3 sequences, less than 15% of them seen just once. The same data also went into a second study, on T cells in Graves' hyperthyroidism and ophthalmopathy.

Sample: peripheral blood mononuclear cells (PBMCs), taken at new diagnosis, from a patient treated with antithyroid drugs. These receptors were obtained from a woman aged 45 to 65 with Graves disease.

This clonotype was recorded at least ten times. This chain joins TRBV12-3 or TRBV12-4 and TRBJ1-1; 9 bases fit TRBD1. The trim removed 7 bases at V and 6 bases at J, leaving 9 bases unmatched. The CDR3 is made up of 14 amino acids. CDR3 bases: TGTGCCAGCAAAACGACAGGGGGGGAGGCTGAAGCTTTCTTT. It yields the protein CASKTTGGEAEAFF.

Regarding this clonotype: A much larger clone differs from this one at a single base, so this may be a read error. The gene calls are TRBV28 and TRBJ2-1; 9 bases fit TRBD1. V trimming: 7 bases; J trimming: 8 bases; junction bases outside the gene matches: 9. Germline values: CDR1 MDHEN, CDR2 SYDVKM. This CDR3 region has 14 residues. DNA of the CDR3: TGTGCCAGCACCCTACAGGGGGCGATGGATGAGCAGTTCTTC. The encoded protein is CASTLQGAMDEQFF. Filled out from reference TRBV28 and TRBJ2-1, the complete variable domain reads DVKVTQSSRYLVKRTGEKVFLECVQDMDHENMFWYRQDPGLGLRLIYFSYDVKMKEKGDIPEGYSVSREKKERFSLILESASTNQTSMYLCASTLQGAMDEQFFGPGTRLTVL.

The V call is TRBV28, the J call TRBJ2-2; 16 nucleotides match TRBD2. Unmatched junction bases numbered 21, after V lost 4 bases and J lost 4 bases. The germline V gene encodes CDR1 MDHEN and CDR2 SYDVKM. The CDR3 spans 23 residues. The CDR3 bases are TGTGCCAGCAGTTCTCCGCCGGGACTAGCGGGAGGGTCAGATATACCGAGCACCGGGGAGCTGTTTTTT. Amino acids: CASSSPPGLAGGSDIPSTGELFF.

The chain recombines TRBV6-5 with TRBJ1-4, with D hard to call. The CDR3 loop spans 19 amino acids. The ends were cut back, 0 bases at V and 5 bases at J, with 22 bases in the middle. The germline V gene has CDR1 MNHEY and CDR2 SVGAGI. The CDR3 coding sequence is TGTGCCAGCAGTTACTCTTCTCCCGGGGTCGTGCCACCCAATGAAAAACTGTTTTTT. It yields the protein CASSYSSPGVVPPNEKLFF.

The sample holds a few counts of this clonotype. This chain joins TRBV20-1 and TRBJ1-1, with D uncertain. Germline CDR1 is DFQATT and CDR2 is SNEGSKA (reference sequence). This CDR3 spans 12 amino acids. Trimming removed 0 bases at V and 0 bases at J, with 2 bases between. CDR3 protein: CSARELNTEAFF. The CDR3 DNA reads TGCAGTGCTAGAGAGCTGAACACTGAAGCTTTCTTT.

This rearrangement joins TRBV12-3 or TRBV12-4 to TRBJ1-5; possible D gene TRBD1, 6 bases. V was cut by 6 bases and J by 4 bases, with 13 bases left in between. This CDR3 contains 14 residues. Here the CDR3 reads CASRTTGRNQPQHF. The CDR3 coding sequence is TGTGCCAGCAGAACCACAGGGAGGAATCAGCCCCAGCATTTT.

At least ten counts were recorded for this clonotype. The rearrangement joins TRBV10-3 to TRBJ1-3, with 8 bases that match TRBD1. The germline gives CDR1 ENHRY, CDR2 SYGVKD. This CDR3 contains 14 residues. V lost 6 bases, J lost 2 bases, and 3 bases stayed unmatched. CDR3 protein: CAIRGTGPGNTIYF. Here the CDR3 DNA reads TGTGCCATCAGGGGGACAGGACCTGGAAACACCATATATTTT.

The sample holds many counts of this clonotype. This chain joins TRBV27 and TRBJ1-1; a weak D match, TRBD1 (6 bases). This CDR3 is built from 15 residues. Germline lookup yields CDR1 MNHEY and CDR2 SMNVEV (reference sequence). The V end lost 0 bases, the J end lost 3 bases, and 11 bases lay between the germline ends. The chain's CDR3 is CASSLSGGGYTEAFF. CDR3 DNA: TGTGCCAGCAGTTTATCGGGAGGGGGTTACACTGAAGCTTTCTTT.

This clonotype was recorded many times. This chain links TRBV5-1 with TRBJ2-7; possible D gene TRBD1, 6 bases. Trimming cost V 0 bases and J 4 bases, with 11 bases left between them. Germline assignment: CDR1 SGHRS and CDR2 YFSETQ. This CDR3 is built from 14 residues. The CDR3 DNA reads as TGCGCCAGCAGCTTGGGACAGGAATTTTACGAGCAGTACTTC. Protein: CASSLGQEFYEQYF.

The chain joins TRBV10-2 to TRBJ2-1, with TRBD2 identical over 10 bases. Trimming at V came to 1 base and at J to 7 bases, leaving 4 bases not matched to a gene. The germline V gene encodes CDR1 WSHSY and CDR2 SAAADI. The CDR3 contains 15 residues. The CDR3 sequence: CASSELAGGENEQFF. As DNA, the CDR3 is TGCGCCAGCAGTGAGTTAGCGGGAGGAGAAAATGAGCAGTTCTTC.

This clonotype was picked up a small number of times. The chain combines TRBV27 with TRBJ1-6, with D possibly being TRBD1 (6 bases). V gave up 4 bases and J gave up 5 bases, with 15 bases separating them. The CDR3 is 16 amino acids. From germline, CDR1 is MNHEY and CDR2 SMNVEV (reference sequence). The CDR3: CASSSLTGLNNSPLHF. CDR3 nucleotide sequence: TGTGCCAGCAGTTCCCTTACAGGGCTAAATAATTCACCCCTCCACTTT.

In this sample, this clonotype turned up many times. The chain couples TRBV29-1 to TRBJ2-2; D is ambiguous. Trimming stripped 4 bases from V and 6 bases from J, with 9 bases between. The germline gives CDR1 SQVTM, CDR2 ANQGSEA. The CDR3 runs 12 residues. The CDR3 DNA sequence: TGCAGCGTTGTTGGCCGGGCCGGGGAGCTGTTTTTT. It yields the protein CSVVGRAGELFF.

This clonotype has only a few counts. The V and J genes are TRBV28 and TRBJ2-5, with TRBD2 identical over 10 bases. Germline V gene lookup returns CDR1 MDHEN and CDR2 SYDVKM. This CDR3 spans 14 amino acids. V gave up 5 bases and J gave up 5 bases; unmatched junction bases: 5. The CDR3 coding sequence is TGTGCCAGCAGTACAGCGGGAGGGCCGGAGACCCAGTACTTC. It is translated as CASSTAGGPETQYF. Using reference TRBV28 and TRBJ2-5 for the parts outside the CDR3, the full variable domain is DVKVTQSSRYLVKRTGEKVFLECVQDMDHENMFWYRQDPGLGLRLIYFSYDVKMKEKGDIPEGYSVSREKKERFSLILESASTNQTSMYLCASSTAGGPETQYFGPGTRLLVL.

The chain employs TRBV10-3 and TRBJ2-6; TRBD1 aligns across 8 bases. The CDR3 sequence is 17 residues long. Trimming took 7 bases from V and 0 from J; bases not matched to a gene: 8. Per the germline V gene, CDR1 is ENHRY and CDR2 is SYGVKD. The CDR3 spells CAITRQGPASGANVLTF. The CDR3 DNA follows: TGTGCCATCACCCGACAGGGGCCAGCCTCTGGGGCCAACGTCCTGACTTTC.

The CDR3 region is CASRINRVGYTF. The CDR3 DNA sequence: TGTGCCAGCAGGATTAACAGGGTTGGCTACACCTTC. V and J are TRBV5-6 and TRBJ1-2; a weak D match, TRBD1 (6 bases). CDR3 length equals 12 residues. Per germline, CDR1 SGHDT and CDR2 YYEEEE. V lost 5 bases to trimming and J lost 7 bases, with 12 bases between them.

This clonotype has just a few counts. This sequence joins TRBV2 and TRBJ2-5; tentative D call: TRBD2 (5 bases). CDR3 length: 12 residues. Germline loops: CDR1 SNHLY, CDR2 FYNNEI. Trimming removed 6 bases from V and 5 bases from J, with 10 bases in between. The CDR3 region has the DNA TGTGCCAGCAGGAGGGTATGGGAGACCCAGTACTTC. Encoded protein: CASRRVWETQYF.

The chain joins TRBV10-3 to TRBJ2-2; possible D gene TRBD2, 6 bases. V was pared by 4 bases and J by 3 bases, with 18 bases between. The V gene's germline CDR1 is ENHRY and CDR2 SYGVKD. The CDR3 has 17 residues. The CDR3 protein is CAISGERASEYTGELFF. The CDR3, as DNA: TGTGCCATCAGTGGAGAAAGGGCTAGCGAATACACCGGGGAGCTGTTTTTT.

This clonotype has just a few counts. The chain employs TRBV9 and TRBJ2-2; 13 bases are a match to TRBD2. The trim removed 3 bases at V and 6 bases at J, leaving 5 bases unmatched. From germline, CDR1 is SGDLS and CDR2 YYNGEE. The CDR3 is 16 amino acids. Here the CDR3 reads CASSAPGTSGAGELFF. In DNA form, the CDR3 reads TGTGCCAGCAGCGCTCCCGGGACTAGCGGGGCCGGGGAGCTGTTTTTT.

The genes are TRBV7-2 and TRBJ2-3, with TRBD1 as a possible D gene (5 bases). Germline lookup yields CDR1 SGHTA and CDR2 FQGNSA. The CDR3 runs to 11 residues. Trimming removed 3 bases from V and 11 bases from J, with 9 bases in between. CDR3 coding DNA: TGTGCCAGCAGCTTCGAGACAGTGCAGTATTTT. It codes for CASSFETVQYF.

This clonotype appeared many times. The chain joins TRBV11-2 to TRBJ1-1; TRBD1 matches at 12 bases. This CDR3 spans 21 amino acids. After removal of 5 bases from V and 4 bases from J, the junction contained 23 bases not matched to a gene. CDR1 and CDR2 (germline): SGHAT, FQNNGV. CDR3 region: CASSPGAGGSGQGARSTEAFF. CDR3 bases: TGTGCCAGCAGCCCAGGGGCGGGGGGATCGGGACAGGGGGCCCGGAGCACTGAAGCTTTCTTT.

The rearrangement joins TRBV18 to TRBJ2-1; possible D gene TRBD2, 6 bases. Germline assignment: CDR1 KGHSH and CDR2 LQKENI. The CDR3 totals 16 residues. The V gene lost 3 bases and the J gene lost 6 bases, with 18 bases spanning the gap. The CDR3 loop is CASSPSIRELTNEQFF. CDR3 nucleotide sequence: TGTGCCAGCTCACCCTCTATCCGGGAGCTAACCAATGAGCAGTTCTTC.

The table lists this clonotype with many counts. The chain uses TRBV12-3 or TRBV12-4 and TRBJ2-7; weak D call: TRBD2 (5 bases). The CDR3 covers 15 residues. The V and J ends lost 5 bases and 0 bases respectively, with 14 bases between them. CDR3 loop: CASSPRTAGSYEQYF. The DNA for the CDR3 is TGTGCCAGCAGTCCCCGGACTGCCGGCTCCTACGAGCAGTACTTC.

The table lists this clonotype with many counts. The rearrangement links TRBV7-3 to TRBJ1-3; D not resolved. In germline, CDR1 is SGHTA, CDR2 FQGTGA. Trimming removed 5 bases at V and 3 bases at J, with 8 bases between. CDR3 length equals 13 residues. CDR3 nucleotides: TGTGCCAGCAGCCCACAGAGTGGAAACACCATATATTTT. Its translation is CASSPQSGNTIYF.

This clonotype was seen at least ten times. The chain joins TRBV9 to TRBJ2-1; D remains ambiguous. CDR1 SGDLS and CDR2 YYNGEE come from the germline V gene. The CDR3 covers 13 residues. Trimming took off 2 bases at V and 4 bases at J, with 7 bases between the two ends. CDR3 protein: CASSVGQYNEQFF. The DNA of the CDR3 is TGTGCCAGCAGCGTGGGCCAATACAATGAGCAGTTCTTC.

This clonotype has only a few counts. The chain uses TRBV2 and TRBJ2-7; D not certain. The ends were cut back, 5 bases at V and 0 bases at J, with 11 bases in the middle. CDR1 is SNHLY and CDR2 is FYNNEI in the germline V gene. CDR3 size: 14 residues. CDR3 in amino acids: CASSPWTVSYEQYF. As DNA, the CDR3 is TGTGCCAGCAGTCCATGGACGGTCTCCTACGAGCAGTACTTC.

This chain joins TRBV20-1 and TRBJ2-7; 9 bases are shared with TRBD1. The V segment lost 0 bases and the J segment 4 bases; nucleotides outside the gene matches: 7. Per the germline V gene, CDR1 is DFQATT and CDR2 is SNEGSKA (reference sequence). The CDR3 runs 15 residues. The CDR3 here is CSAREQGAMGYEQYF. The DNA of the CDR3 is TGCAGTGCTAGAGAACAGGGGGCGATGGGGTACGAGCAGTACTTC.

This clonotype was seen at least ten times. CDR3 bases: TGTGCCAGCAGCCCCCGGGACTACGGTTTCAATGAGCAGTTCTTC. Its protein is CASSPRDYGFNEQFF. The rearrangement joins TRBV3-1 to TRBJ2-1; 7 nucleotides agree with TRBD2. The CDR3 is made up of 15 amino acids. Trimming at V came to 4 bases and at J to 6 bases, leaving 9 bases not matched to a gene. The V gene's germline CDR1 is LGHDT and CDR2 YNNKEL (reference sequence).

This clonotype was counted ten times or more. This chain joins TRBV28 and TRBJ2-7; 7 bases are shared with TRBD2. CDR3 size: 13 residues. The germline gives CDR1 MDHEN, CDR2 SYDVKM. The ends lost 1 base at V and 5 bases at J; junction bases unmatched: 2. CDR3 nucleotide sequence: TGTGCCAGCAGTTTATTGGGGACTAACGAGCAGTACTTC. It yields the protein CASSLLGTNEQYF.